Shown below are 10 T cell receptor beta chains from a single sample sequenced in a study of blood T cells in healthy people across ages. Together with a sample-barcoded 5' primer, a J-beta primer mix was included in a second PCR lasting roughly 6 to 12 cycles. TCRdb redid the calling of the 5' RACE reads with MiXCR, one entry per CDR3 protein. The sample contains roughly 2 million distinct CDR3 sequences, about 50% of which appear only once. The sample taken for sequencing was blood. Source of these receptors: a woman aged 35 to 49 in good health.

V is TRBV12-3 or TRBV12-4 and J is TRBJ1-5; 12 nucleotides agree with TRBD1. After removal of 6 bases from V and 6 bases from J, the junction contained 6 bases not matched to a gene. The CDR3 runs 15 residues. CDR3 protein: CASSWDRGQRQPQHF. The CDR3 nucleotides are TGTGCCAGCAGCTGGGACAGGGGGCAACGTCAGCCCCAGCATTTT.

The gene calls are TRBV7-9 and TRBJ1-1; possibly TRBD1 for D (5 bases). V lost 0 bases and J 11 bases, leaving 13 bases between the germline ends. Germline V gene lookup returns CDR1 SEHNR and CDR2 FQNEAQ (reference sequence). The CDR3 runs to 13 residues. The CDR3 nucleotides are TGTGCCAGCAGCTTAGCGTGGGACGATTGGGCTTTCTTT. This encodes CASSLAWDDWAFF.

The genes are TRBV20-1 and TRBJ2-5; TRBD1 is a possible D gene (7 bases). The V gene's germline CDR1 is DFQATT and CDR2 SNEGSKA (reference sequence). Trimming took off 1 base at V and 0 bases at J, with 15 bases between the two ends. The CDR3 is made up of 16 amino acids. The CDR3 coding sequence is TGCAGTGCTAGAGTGGCCAGGGGGGTTTACCAAGAGACCCAGTACTTC. Translated, it gives CSARVARGVYQETQYF.

The chain combines TRBV5-1 with TRBJ2-1; no clear D. The CDR3 extends over 13 amino acids. V dropped 6 bases and J dropped 1 base, with 8 bases sitting between them. In germline, CDR1 is SGHRS, CDR2 YFSETQ. This chain's CDR3 is CASTGRSYNEQFF. CDR3 sequence (DNA): TGCGCCAGCACTGGACGTTCCTACAATGAGCAGTTCTTC.

The chain is built from TRBV9 and TRBJ2-1, with TRBD1 as a possible D gene (5 bases). Germline V gene data show CDR1 as SGDLS and CDR2 as YYNGEE. The CDR3 consists of 16 residues. V lost 0 bases, J lost 1 base, and 11 bases lay in between. The CDR3 sequence: CASSVGGPLSYNEQFF. DNA for the CDR3: TGTGCCAGCAGCGTAGGGGGCCCGCTATCCTACAATGAGCAGTTCTTC.

V gene TRBV6-6 combines with J gene TRBJ2-5, with D perhaps TRBD2 (5 bases). The J call may be incorrect, as the DNA end agrees better with TRBJ2-7. CDR1 and CDR2 (germline): MNHNY, SVGAGI (reference sequence). The CDR3 consists of 13 residues. In DNA, the CDR3 is TGTGCCAGCAGCTACCAATCGACTAACGAGCAGTACTTC. As protein: CASSYQSTNEQYF.

In its sample, this clonotype was seen a few times. The V call is TRBV5-1, the J call TRBJ2-5; 11 nucleotides line up with TRBD1. The ends lost 4 bases at V and 4 bases at J; junction bases unmatched: 6. Germline values: CDR1 SGHRS, CDR2 YFSETQ. The CDR3 has 15 residues. Here the CDR3 reads CASSARTGGGETQYF. CDR3 bases: TGCGCCAGCAGCGCAAGGACAGGGGGCGGAGAGACCCAGTACTTC.

This clonotype has only a few counts. This rearrangement joins TRBV18 to TRBJ1-1, with 9 nucleotides matching TRBD1. Germline trimming cut 8 bases from V and 1 base from J; bases unmatched to any gene: 5. The length of the CDR3 is 14 residues. Germline loops: CDR1 KGHSH, CDR2 LQKENI. DNA for the CDR3: TGTGCCAGCAGCCCACAGGGGGCGAACACTGAAGCTTTCTTT. Protein sequence: CASSPQGANTEAFF.

This chain joins TRBV4-2 and TRBJ1-2, with TRBD1 matching 8 bases. Germline values: CDR1 LGHNA, CDR2 YNFKEQ. Losses at the gene ends were 2 bases for V and 3 bases for J; bases not matched to a gene: 8. The CDR3 covers 16 residues. The CDR3 DNA reads TGTGCCAGCAGCCAAACCGGACAGGGATATGACTATGGCTACACCTTC. Translated: CASSQTGQGYDYGYTF.

The chain uses TRBV6-1 and TRBJ1-5, with a weak D call TRBD1 (5 bases). The CDR3 covers 13 residues. Germline V gives CDR1 MNHNS, CDR2 SASEGT. V was clipped by 6 bases and J by 3 bases, with 9 bases between them. This chain's CDR3 is CASRDTPNQPQHF. DNA of the CDR3: TGTGCCAGCAGGGACACCCCCAATCAGCCCCAGCATTTT.